This T cell receptor beta chain was observed in a study of regulatory T cells in long-lasting Graves disease. This CDR3 is built from 16 residues. CDR1 and CDR2 from the germline V gene are SGHNT and YYREEE (reference sequence). V lost 2 bases to trimming and J lost 4 bases, with 18 bases between them. Regarding time point: newly diagnosed GD, antithyroid drugs for less than 3 months. The TCR library used RNA extracted from PBMCs. Investigators prepared the TCR beta libraries by applying iRepertoire HTBI primers and Arm-PCR of CDR3 regions. In TCRdb, the multiplex PCR reads were re-called with MiXCR into one record per CDR3 protein. Of some 240,000 distinct CDR3 sequences detected, around 20% appear once; the ten largest clones hold roughly 12%. This sample was also put to use in a study of T cells in Graves' hyperthyroidism and ophthalmopathy.

The clonotype originates from a woman aged 25 to 39 with Graves disease. The sample here was peripheral blood mononuclear cells (PBMCs), taken at new diagnosis, from a patient treated with antithyroid drugs. This sequence joins TRBV5-4 and TRBJ1-1; D is perhaps TRBD1 (6 bases). CDR3 bases: TGTGCCAGCAGCTTTTTAGGGGGGCGCGGGGGCACTGAAGCTTTCTTT. It specifies CASSFLGGRGGTEAFF.